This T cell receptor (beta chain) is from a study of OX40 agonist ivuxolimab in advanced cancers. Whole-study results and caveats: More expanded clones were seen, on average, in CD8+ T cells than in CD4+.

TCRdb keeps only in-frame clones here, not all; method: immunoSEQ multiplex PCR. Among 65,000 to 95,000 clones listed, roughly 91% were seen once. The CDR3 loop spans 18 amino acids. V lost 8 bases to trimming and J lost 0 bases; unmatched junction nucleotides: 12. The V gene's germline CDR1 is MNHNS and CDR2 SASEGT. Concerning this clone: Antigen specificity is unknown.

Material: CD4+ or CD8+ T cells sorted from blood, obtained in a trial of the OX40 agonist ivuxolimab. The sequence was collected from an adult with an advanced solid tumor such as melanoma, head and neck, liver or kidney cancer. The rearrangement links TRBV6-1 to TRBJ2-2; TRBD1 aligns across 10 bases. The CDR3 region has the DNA TGTGCCAGCGGTGGGACAGGGGCCGTAAAACCGAACACCGGGGAGCTGTTTTTT. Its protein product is CASGGTGAVKPNTGELFF.